This T cell receptor beta chain came from a study of blood T cell repertoires in COVID-19. The V segment lost 2 bases and the J segment 5 bases; nucleotides outside the gene matches: 4. Per germline, CDR1 MNHEY and CDR2 SMNVEV (reference sequence). CDR3 size: 14 residues. The repertoire was sequenced with immunoSEQ multiplex PCR; TCRdb's copy has only in-frame clones and lacks some. The sample shows approximately 140,000 clones, less than 90% of them seen only once. The sequence derives from a man aged 25-45 years with COVID-19, enrolled during active disease. The sequencing input was peripheral blood. The chain joins TRBV27 to TRBJ2-3, with 7 bases fitting TRBD2. The CDR3 reads CASSLRGEGDTQYF. DNA for the CDR3: TGTGCCAGCAGTTTAAGAGGGGAGGGAGATACGCAGTATTTT.